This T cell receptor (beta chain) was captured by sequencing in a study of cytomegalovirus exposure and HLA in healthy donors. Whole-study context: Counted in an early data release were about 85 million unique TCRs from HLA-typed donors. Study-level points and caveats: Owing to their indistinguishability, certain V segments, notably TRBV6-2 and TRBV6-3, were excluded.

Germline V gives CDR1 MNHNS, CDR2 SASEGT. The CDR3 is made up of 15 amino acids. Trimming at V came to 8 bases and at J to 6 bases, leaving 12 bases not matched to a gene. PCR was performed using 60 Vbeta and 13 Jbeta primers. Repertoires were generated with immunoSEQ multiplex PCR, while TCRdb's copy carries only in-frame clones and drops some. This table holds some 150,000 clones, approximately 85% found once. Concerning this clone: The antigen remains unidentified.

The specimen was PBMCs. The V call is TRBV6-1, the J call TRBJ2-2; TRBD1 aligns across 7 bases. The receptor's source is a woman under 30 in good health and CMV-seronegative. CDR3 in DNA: TGTGCCAGCCGCCCCCAGACAGGGCCCCCCGGGGAGCTGTTTTTT. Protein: CASRPQTGPPGELFF.